This T cell receptor (beta chain) was obtained from a study of T cells after yellow fever vaccination. A single record per CDR3 protein comes from TCRdb applying MiXCR to the 5' RACE reads. The sample holds 120,000 or so distinct CDR3 sequences; almost 9% are singletons and the top ten take around 40%. This sample comprised CD8+ T cells sorted from PBMCs, obtained on the day of the yellow fever booster vaccination. The sequence came from a man between 18 and 29 years old who received the YFV17D yellow fever vaccine.

As DNA, the CDR3 is TGCAGTGCTAGAATAGGACCCCTTGGCTATGGCTACACCTTC. Amino acids: CSARIGPLGYGYTF. J is TRBJ1-2 and V is TRBV20-1; D is unresolved. Trimming took 2 bases from V and 4 from J, leaving 14 bases between them. Germline V CDR1 and CDR2: DFQATT, SNEGSKA (reference sequence). CDR3 size: 14 residues.